This T cell receptor beta chain is from a study of cytomegalovirus exposure and HLA in healthy donors. The repertoire was sequenced with immunoSEQ multiplex PCR; TCRdb's copy has only in-frame clones and lacks some. Altogether 150,000 to 200,000 clones are present, around 80% being singletons, with the ten largest covering around 1.2%. CDR3 length equals 14 residues. Germline V lookup: CDR1 SGDLS, CDR2 YYNGEE. V dropped 0 bases and J dropped 4 bases, with 10 bases sitting between them. Comment on this clone: Its antigen is as yet unknown.

General study points: The tendency of first-cohort TCR clusters to co-occur in the 90 to 150 validation repertoires was the finding of a later analysis. A list of about 160 TCR beta chains associated with cytomegalovirus was given. TCR sequences were mostly rare, though some public TCRs occurred in many donors.

Source material: PBMCs. The source of this sequence is a woman in her 30s in good health and CMV-seronegative. The chain links TRBV9 to TRBJ1-1, with TRBD1 as a possible D gene (5 bases). In DNA, the CDR3 is TGTGCCAGCAGCGTAGGCCGCAGGGCCACTGAAGCTTTCTTT. Translation: CASSVGRRATEAFF.